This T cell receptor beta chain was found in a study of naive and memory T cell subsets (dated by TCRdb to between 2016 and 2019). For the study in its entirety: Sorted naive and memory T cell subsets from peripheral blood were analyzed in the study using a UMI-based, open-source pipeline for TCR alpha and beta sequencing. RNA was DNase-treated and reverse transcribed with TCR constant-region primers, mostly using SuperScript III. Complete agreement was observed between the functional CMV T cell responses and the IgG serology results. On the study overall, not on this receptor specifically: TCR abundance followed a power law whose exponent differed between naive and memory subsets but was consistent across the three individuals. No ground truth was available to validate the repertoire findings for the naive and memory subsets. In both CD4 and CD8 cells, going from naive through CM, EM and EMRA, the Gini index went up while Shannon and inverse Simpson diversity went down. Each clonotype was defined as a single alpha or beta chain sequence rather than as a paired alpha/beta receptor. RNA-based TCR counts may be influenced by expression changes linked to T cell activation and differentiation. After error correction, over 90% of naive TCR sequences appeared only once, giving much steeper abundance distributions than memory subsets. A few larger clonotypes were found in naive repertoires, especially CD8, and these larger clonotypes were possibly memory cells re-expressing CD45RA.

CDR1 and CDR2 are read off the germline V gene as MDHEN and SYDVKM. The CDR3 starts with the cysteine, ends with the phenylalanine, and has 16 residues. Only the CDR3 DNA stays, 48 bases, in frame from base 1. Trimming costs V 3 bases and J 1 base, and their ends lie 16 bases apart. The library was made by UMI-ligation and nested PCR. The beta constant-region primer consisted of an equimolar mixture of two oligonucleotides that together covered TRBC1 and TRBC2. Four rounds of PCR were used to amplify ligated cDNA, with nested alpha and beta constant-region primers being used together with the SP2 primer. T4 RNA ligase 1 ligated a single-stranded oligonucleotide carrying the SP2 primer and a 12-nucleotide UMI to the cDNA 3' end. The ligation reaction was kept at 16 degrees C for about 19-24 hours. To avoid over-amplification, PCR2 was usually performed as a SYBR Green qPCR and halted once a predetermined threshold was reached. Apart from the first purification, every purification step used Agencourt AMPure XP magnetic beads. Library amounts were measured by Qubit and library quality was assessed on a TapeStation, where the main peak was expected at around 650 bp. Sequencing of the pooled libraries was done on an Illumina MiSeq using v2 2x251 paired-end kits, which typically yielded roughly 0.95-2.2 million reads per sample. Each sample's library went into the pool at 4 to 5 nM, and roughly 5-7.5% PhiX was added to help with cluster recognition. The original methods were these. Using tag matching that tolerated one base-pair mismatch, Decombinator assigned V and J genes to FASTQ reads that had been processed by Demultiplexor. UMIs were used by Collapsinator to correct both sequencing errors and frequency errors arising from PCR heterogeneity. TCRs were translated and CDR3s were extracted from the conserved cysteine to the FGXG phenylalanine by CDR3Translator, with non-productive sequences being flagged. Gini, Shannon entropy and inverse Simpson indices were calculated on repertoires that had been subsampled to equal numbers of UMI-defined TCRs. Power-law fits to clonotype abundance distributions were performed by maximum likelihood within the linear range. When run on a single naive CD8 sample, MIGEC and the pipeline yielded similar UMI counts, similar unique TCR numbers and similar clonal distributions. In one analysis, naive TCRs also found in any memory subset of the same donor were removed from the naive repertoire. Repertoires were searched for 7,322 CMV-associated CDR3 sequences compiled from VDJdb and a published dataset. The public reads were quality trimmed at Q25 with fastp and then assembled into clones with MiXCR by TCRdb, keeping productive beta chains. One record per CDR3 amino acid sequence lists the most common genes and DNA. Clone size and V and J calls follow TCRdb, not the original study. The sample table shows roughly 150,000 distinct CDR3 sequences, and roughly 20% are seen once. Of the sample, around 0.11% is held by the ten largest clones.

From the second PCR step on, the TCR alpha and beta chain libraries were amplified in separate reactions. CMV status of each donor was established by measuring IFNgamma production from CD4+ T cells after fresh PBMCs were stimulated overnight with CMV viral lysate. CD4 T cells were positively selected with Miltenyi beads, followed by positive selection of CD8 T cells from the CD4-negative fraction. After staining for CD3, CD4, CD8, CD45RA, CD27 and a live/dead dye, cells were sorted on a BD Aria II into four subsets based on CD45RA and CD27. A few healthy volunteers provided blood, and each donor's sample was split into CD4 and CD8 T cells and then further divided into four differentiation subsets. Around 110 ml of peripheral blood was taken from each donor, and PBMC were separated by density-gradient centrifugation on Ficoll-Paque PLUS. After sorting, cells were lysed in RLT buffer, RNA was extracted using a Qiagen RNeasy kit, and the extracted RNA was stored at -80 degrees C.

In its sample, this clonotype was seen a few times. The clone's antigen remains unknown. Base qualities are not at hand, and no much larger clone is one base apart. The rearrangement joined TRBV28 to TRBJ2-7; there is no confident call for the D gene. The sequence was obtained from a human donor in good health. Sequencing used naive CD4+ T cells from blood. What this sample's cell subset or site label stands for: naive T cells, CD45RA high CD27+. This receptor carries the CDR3 CASSFSWQVRSYEQYF. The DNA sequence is TGTGCCAGCAGTTTTAGTTGGCAGGTACGTTCCTACGAGCAGTACTTC.